The 21 T cell receptor beta chains given below trace back to one sample, sequenced in a study of PD-L1 blockade in urothelial cancer. Sequenced by immunoSEQ multiplex PCR; TCRdb stores in-frame clones only, minus some. This table has about 22,000 clones, around 90% appearing once. Here the sequenced sample was PBMCs, taken around atezolizumab (anti-PD-L1) treatment. These receptors were taken from a woman aged 60 to 75 with urothelial cancer.

This clone was detected once. The CDR3 sequence is CASSVDVGLAGVEQYF. CDR3 DNA sequence: TGTGCCAGCAGCGTAGACGTTGGACTAGCGGGAGTTGAGCAGTACTTC. V usage is TRBV9 and J usage is TRBJ2-7, with 13 bases fitting TRBD2. Per the germline V gene, CDR1 is SGDLS and CDR2 is YYNGEE. The CDR3 runs to 16 residues. Trimming removed 0 bases from V and 7 bases from J; junction bases left unmatched: 7.

The chain is built from TRBV5-1 and TRBJ2-7, with 9 bases fitting TRBD1. Germline loops: CDR1 SGHRS, CDR2 YFSETQ. The CDR3 length is 17 residues. V gave up 3 bases and J gave up 6 bases; unmatched junction bases: 16. CDR3: CASSSHFPGTGFVEQYF. The CDR3 region has the DNA TGCGCCAGCAGCTCCCACTTCCCCGGGACAGGGTTTGTCGAGCAGTACTTC.

The chain uses TRBV11-1 and TRBJ2-1, with 12 bases aligning to TRBD1. Germline-derived CDR1 and CDR2 are SGHAT and FQDESV (reference sequence). The CDR3 is 15 amino acids. Trimming at V came to 5 bases and at J to 5 bases, leaving 4 bases not matched to a gene. CDR3 DNA sequence: TGTGCCAGCAGCCTTGGGACAGGGGGCAACAATGAGCAGTTCTTC. Translated: CASSLGTGGNNEQFF.

The chain couples TRBV15 to TRBJ1-5, with D maybe TRBD1 (5 bases). The germline gives CDR1 LNHNV, CDR2 YYDKDF (reference sequence). The V end was cut by 9 bases, the J end by 7 bases, with 13 bases between. CDR3 length equals 12 residues. The chain's CDR3 is CATGQIFQPQHF. Written as DNA, the CDR3 is TGTGCCACTGGACAAATTTTCCAGCCCCAGCATTTT. Full variable domain (missing parts from reference TRBV15 and TRBJ1-5): DAMVIQNPRYQVTQFGKPVTLSCSQTLNHNVMYWYQQKSSQAPKLLFHYYDKDFNNEADTPDNFQSRRPNTSFCFLDIRSPGLGDTAMYLCATGQIFQPQHFGDGTRLSIL.

The rearrangement uses TRBV6-5 and TRBJ1-1, with a possible D match to TRBD1 (6 bases). V gave up 6 bases and J gave up 0 bases, with 11 bases separating them. CDR1 is MNHEY, CDR2 SVGAGI, per germline. This CDR3 has 14 amino acids. CDR3 nucleotides: TGTGCCAGCAGCCTCAGGGGCCTGAACACTGAAGCTTTCTTT. Translation: CASSLRGLNTEAFF.

This clone came up once. The CDR3 DNA reads as TGTGCCAGCAGTTTCCCCCCTGGGCATACGCAGTATTTT. It encodes CASSFPPGHTQYF. This chain connects TRBV27 to TRBJ2-3; D is unresolved. Germline lookup yields CDR1 MNHEY and CDR2 SMNVEV (reference sequence). Trimming stripped 3 bases from V and 7 bases from J, with 11 bases between. The CDR3 covers 13 residues.

The V gene is TRBV27, the J gene TRBJ2-3; TRBD1 agrees at 8 bases. The CDR3 covers 16 residues. The junction had 9 bases not matched to a gene; V was cut back by 7 bases and J by 0 bases. Germline assignment: CDR1 MNHEY and CDR2 SMNVEV (reference sequence). The CDR3 sequence is CASTPHRDRSTDTQYF. In DNA, the CDR3 is TGTGCCAGCACTCCACACCGGGACAGGAGCACAGATACGCAGTATTTT.

This chain uses TRBV5-6 with TRBJ2-5, with TRBD2 identical over 13 bases. The CDR3 contains 17 residues. Unmatched junction bases numbered 10, after V lost 3 bases and J lost 5 bases. Looked up from germline, CDR1 is SGHDT and CDR2 is YYEEEE. CDR3 in DNA: TGTGCCAGCAGCTACCCTGGACTAGCGGGAGTGTCCGAGACCCAGTACTTC. It codes for CASSYPGLAGVSETQYF.

The chain couples TRBV25-1 to TRBJ2-5; the D gene is possibly TRBD1 (6 bases). Trimming left V 4 bases short and J 5 bases short, with 23 bases between. CDR1 and CDR2 from the germline V gene are MGHDK and SYGVNS. The CDR3 is 17 amino acids. The CDR3 bases are TGTGCCAGCAGTGCCTCGCACAGACCTCTTCAGGGGGAGACCCAGTACTTC. This encodes CASSASHRPLQGETQYF.

J is TRBJ2-5 and V is TRBV7-7; 8 nucleotides agree with TRBD1. This CDR3 has 16 amino acids. CDR1 is SSHAT and CDR2 is FNYEAQ in the germline V gene (reference sequence). Losses at the gene ends were 4 bases for V and 5 bases for J; bases not matched to a gene: 12. The CDR3 is CASSSRIGQGWETQYF. In DNA, the CDR3 is TGTGCCAGCAGCTCGAGGATAGGACAGGGATGGGAGACCCAGTACTTC.

In its sample, this clone was seen a few times. The chain combines TRBV7-3 with TRBJ2-2; TRBD2 matches at 7 bases. The germline gives CDR1 SGHTA, CDR2 FQGTGA. V shed 4 bases, J shed 2 bases, and the junction held 7 bases outside the gene matches. The CDR3 is 16 amino acids. The CDR3 DNA follows: TGTGCCAGCAGCTCCTCCAGCGGGGCTAACACCGGGGAGCTGTTTTTT. It encodes CASSSSSGANTGELFF. The variable domain in full, with the rest retrieved from reference TRBV7-3 and TRBJ2-2, is GAGVSQTPSNKVTEKGKYVELRCDPISGHTALYWYRQSLGQGPEFLIYFQGTGAADDSGLPNDRFFAVRPEGSVSTLKIQRTERGDSAVYLCASSSSSGANTGELFFGEGSRLTVL.

This clone was seen a handful of times. The CDR3 DNA sequence: TGTGCCAGCAGCGTAGGCTCTAGCGGGAGGCGGGATGAGCAGTTCTTC. Amino acid sequence: CASSVGSSGRRDEQFF. The rearrangement joins TRBV9 to TRBJ2-1, with 11 positions matching TRBD2. The CDR3 spans 16 residues. Looked up from germline, CDR1 is SGDLS and CDR2 is YYNGEE. V shed 0 bases, J shed 8 bases, and the junction held 7 bases outside the gene matches.

This clone was found once. The chain couples TRBV10-1 to TRBJ2-2; D not resolved. CDR1 WNHNN and CDR2 SYGVQD come from the germline V gene (reference sequence). The CDR3 sequence is 16 residues long. The V end lost 0 bases, the J end lost 6 bases, and 14 bases lay between the germline ends. In nucleotides, the CDR3 is TGCGCCAGCAGTGAGTCCGAACTAACGAAGGCCGGGGAGCTGTTTTTT. Protein: CASSESELTKAGELFF.

CDR3 coding DNA: TGCGCCAGCAGCCCAGCTGGGACAACATCCACAGATACGCAGTATTTT. Translating it yields CASSPAGTTSTDTQYF. This rearrangement joins TRBV5-1 to TRBJ2-3, with D maybe TRBD1 (6 bases). V was trimmed by 4 bases and J by 2 bases, leaving 17 bases between them. The germline V gene encodes CDR1 SGHRS and CDR2 YFSETQ. The length of the CDR3 is 16 residues.

The chain uses TRBV11-2 and TRBJ2-1; 14 bases agree with TRBD2. Germline V lookup: CDR1 SGHAT, CDR2 FQNNGV. V trimming: 5 bases; J trimming: 8 bases; junction bases outside the gene matches: 11. This CDR3 comprises 17 residues. CDR3 bases: TGTGCCAGCAGCCCGAGACTAGCGGGAGGGTCCGTCGATGAGCAGTTCTTC. Amino acids: CASSPRLAGGSVDEQFF. The full variable domain, in which reference TRBV11-2 and TRBJ2-1 provide the parts outside the CDR3, is EAGVAQSPRYKIIEKRQSVAFWCNPISGHATLYWYQQILGQGPKLLIQFQNNGVVDDSQLPKDRFSAERLKGVDSTLKIQPAKLEDSAVYLCASSPRLAGGSVDEQFFGPGTRLTVL.

The CDR3 loop reads CASSFRGHAYEQYF. In DNA, the CDR3 is TGTGCCAGCAGCTTCAGGGGCCATGCCTACGAGCAGTACTTC. This chain connects TRBV7-9 to TRBJ2-7; D perhaps matches TRBD1 (6 bases). Germline assignment: CDR1 SEHNR and CDR2 FQNEAQ (reference sequence). Trimming removed 3 bases at V and 2 bases at J, with 11 bases between. CDR3 size: 14 residues.

This rearrangement joins TRBV7-2 to TRBJ2-3, with D maybe TRBD1 (6 bases). CDR1 and CDR2 (germline): SGHTA, FQGNSA. V was shortened by 4 bases and J by 1 base, with 9 bases between the two germline ends. The length of the CDR3 is 14 residues. Here the CDR3 DNA reads TGTGCCAGCAGCTATTGGACAGGCACAGATACGCAGTATTTT. Its protein is CASSYWTGTDTQYF.

The chain joins TRBV9 to TRBJ2-2; tentatively, D is TRBD2 (7 bases). V lost 0 bases to trimming and J lost 7 bases, with 22 bases between them. Germline V CDR1 and CDR2: SGDLS, YYNGEE. There are 18 residues in the CDR3. CDR3 loop: CASSVVPFGGRQDGELFF. Here the CDR3 DNA reads TGTGCCAGCAGCGTAGTCCCGTTTGGCGGGAGACAGGACGGGGAGCTGTTTTTT.

The chain is built from TRBV5-4 and TRBJ1-2; D gene uncertain. Per germline, CDR1 SGHNT and CDR2 YYREEE (reference sequence). The CDR3 is 14 residues long. V lost 2 bases, J lost 6 bases, and 14 bases lay in between. CDR3 nucleotide sequence: TGTGCCAGCAGCTTCTCTAACTCCGGGAATGGCTACACCTTC. Protein sequence: CASSFSNSGNGYTF.

The rearrangement uses TRBV29-1 and TRBJ2-7; 7 bases fit TRBD1. This CDR3 is built from 13 residues. V shed 7 bases and J 1 base; nucleotides not matched to a gene: 7. Germline lookup yields CDR1 SQVTM and CDR2 ANQGSEA. This chain's CDR3 is CSAWTGRSYEQYF. CDR3 DNA sequence: TGCAGCGCCTGGACAGGACGGTCCTACGAGCAGTACTTC.

This clone was counted a single time. The V gene is TRBV11-2, the J gene TRBJ1-2, with TRBD1 identical over 7 bases. Germline loops: CDR1 SGHAT, CDR2 FQNNGV. The trim removed 3 bases at V and 0 bases at J, leaving 4 bases unmatched. This CDR3 region has 15 residues. The CDR3 here is CASSLTGTANYGYTF. The CDR3 DNA reads as TGTGCCAGCAGCTTGACCGGGACAGCTAACTATGGCTACACCTTC.